One sample yielded the 15 T cell receptor beta chains listed below, sequenced in a study of blood T cells in healthy people across ages. A second PCR, run for roughly 7 to 12 cycles, used a sample-barcoded 5' primer plus a J-beta primer mix. TCRdb recomputed calls from the 5' RACE reads with MiXCR, one row per CDR3 protein. The repertoire holds about 1.5 million distinct CDR3 sequences, about 43% seen once, with 7% to 9% in the top ten. Sequencing was done on a sample of blood. The receptors shown here come from a woman younger than 35 in good health.

The J gene is TRBJ2-7, the V gene TRBV25-1; no clear D. This CDR3 is 13 amino acids long. V lost 5 bases and J lost 7, with 15 bases in between. Germline assignment: CDR1 MGHDK and CDR2 SYGVNS. This CDR3 is CASSIGPVGEQYF. DNA of the CDR3: TGTGCCAGCAGTATCGGCCCTGTTGGAGAGCAGTACTTC.

The chain links TRBV18 to TRBJ2-3; D is perhaps TRBD2 (5 bases). CDR1 is KGHSH, CDR2 LQKENI, per germline. Between the trimmed V and J ends, which lost 1 base and 0 bases, there was a span of 5 bases. This CDR3 is built from 14 residues. The CDR3 is CASSPQRSTDTQYF. The CDR3 DNA is TGTGCCAGCTCACCACAGCGGAGCACAGATACGCAGTATTTT.

The V call is TRBV20-1, the J call TRBJ2-1; 7 positions match TRBD2. The CDR3 is 16 residues long. The J segment lost 3 bases and the V segment lost 6 bases, leaving 14 bases of the junction unmatched. Germline V lookup: CDR1 DFQATT, CDR2 SNEGSKA (reference sequence). This CDR3 is CSALNWELANYNEQFF. The CDR3 DNA reads as TGCAGTGCACTGAACTGGGAACTAGCGAACTACAATGAGCAGTTCTTC.

This clonotype occurred a few times. Germline and junction disagree at one end, which may indicate a read error. The chain employs TRBV20-1 and TRBJ2-1; the D gene could be TRBD1 or TRBD2 (5 bases each). The CDR3 totals 15 residues. CDR1 is DFQATT, CDR2 SNEGSKA, per germline (reference sequence). CDR3 bases: TGCAGCGCTACTAGGCCGAGGGGTTCGGTTGATGAGCAGTTCTTC. The encoded protein is CSATRPRGSVDEQFF.

This clonotype was seen a handful of times. V is TRBV4-1 and J is TRBJ2-1; a weak D match, TRBD2 (5 bases). CDR3 size: 13 residues. V dropped 4 bases and J dropped 8 bases, with 12 bases sitting between them. The V gene's germline CDR1 is MGHRA and CDR2 YSYEKL. Here the CDR3 DNA reads TGCGCCAGCAGCCCCCGACCCGGGGATGAGCAGTTCTTC. It is translated as CASSPRPGDEQFF.

The rearrangement joins TRBV20-1 to TRBJ1-2; D is ambiguous. This CDR3 has 13 amino acids. Per germline, CDR1 DFQATT and CDR2 SNEGSKA (reference sequence). The germline V and J ends were trimmed by 0 bases and 3 bases, with 8 bases remaining between them. DNA for the CDR3: TGCAGTGCTAGAGAGACTGACTACTATGGCTACACCTTC. Its translation is CSARETDYYGYTF.

This clonotype was observed at least ten times. The V gene is TRBV12-5, the J gene TRBJ2-1; the match to TRBD2 covers 9 bases. The germline gives CDR1 LGHNT, CDR2 FRNRAP. The CDR3 covers 17 residues. The V segment lost 4 bases and the J segment 8 bases; nucleotides outside the gene matches: 15. The CDR3 here is CASGWSPEGGGDYEQFF. As DNA, the CDR3 is TGTGCTAGTGGTTGGAGCCCAGAAGGCGGGGGGGATTATGAGCAGTTCTTC.

The genes are TRBV20-1 and TRBJ1-4; D is perhaps TRBD1 (5 bases). V lost 5 bases and J 11 bases, leaving 21 bases between the germline ends. The CDR3 length is 14 residues. Germline V CDR1 and CDR2: DFQATT, SNEGSKA (reference sequence). The DNA of the CDR3 is TGCAGTGCTCAGAACCGGGAGGGGCTCGGGAAACTGTTTTTT. The encoded protein is CSAQNREGLGKLFF.

A note on this clonotype: A single base separates this from a much larger clone, so it may be a read error. V is TRBV6-1 and J is TRBJ2-1; D may be TRBD2 (5 bases). This CDR3 is 14 amino acids long. The germline CDR1 and CDR2 sequences are MNHNS and SASEGT. For the CDR3, the DNA is TGTGCCAGCGGTGAAGGGAGTTCCCTTGGGGAGCAGTTCTTC. Amino acid sequence: CASGEGSSLGEQFF.

This chain links TRBV7-3 with TRBJ2-5; 12 bases are shared with TRBD2. The CDR3 is 17 amino acids. Germline V gene data show CDR1 as SGHTA and CDR2 as FQGTGA. J lost 1 base, V lost 1 base, and 4 bases had no gene match. CDR3 in DNA: TGTGCCAGCAGCTTAAGAGGACTAGCGGGGCCCCAAGAGACCCAGTACTTC. Protein product: CASSLRGLAGPQETQYF.

The rearrangement links TRBV6-1 to TRBJ1-2; weak D call: TRBD1 (6 bases). Germline CDR1 reads MNHNS; CDR2 reads SASEGT. The ends were cut back, 9 bases at V and 2 bases at J, with 19 bases in the middle. The length of the CDR3 is 15 residues. For the CDR3, the DNA is TGTGCCAGTGGTTCCCCCCCAGGACAGAACTATGGCTACACCTTC. It is translated as CASGSPPGQNYGYTF.

This chain joins TRBV20-1 and TRBJ2-5; TRBD1 matches at 12 bases. Germline-derived CDR1 and CDR2 are DFQATT and SNEGSKA (reference sequence). V shed 6 bases, J shed 4 bases, and the junction held 9 bases outside the gene matches. The CDR3 runs to 15 residues. CDR3 nucleotides: TGCAGTGCCCGATCCGGGACAGGGGGCGTAGAGACCCAGTACTTC. Translated, it gives CSARSGTGGVETQYF.

The rearrangement links TRBV6-1 to TRBJ2-3; D is undetermined. This CDR3 has 14 residues. Germline V gene sequence: CDR1 MNHNS, CDR2 SASEGT. V dropped 0 bases and J dropped 8 bases, with 12 bases sitting between them. CDR3: CASSEAGKGATQYF. CDR3 DNA sequence: TGTGCCAGCAGTGAAGCGGGTAAAGGCGCTACGCAGTATTTT.

This clonotype was counted ten times or more. V is TRBV7-6 and J is TRBJ2-3, with TRBD2 matching 11 bases. This CDR3 is 16 amino acids long. The V and J ends lost 5 bases and 0 bases, in that order; junction bases with no gene match: 4. In germline, CDR1 is SGHVS, CDR2 FNYEAQ. This CDR3 is CASSPRLAGSTDTQYF. The CDR3 DNA reads as TGTGCCAGCAGCCCCCGACTAGCGGGGAGCACAGATACGCAGTATTTT.

There are a few counts of this clonotype. V gene TRBV7-2 combines with J gene TRBJ1-2; D is unclear. CDR1 and CDR2 from the germline V gene are SGHTA and FQGNSA. Trimming pared 2 bases from V and 4 bases from J, leaving 11 bases between. This CDR3 has 14 amino acids. CDR3 residues: CASSLPPVTYGYTF. The CDR3 nucleotides are TGTGCCAGCAGCTTACCCCCAGTCACCTATGGCTACACCTTC. Using reference TRBV7-2 and TRBJ1-2 for the parts outside the CDR3, the full variable domain is GAGVSQSPSNKVTEKGKDVELRCDPISGHTALYWYRQSLGQGLEFLIYFQGNSAPDKSGLPSDRFSAERTGGSVSTLTIQRTQQEDSAVYLCASSLPPVTYGYTFGSGTRLTVV.